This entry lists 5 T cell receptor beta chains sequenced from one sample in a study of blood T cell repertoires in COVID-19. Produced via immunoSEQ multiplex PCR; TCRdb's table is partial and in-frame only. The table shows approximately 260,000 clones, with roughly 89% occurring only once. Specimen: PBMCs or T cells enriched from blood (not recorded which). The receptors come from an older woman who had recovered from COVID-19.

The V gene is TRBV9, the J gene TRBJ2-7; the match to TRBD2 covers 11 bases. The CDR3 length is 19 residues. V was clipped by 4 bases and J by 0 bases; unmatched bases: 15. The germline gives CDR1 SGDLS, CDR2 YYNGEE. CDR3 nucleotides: TGTGCCAGCAGCCTCCGGGGGGGAGGACTAGCGGGCCTCTCCTACGAGCAGTACTTC. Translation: CASSLRGGGLAGLSYEQYF.

The CDR3 bases are TGTGCCAGCAGCCCTCCGGACAGGGGGAGCGATGAGCAGTTCTTC. Protein: CASSPPDRGSDEQFF. This rearrangement joins TRBV11-3 to TRBJ2-1; 10 bases agree with TRBD1. The germline V gene encodes CDR1 SGHNT and CDR2 YENEEA. This CDR3 is built from 15 residues. Germline trimming cut 5 bases from V and 8 bases from J; bases unmatched to any gene: 9.

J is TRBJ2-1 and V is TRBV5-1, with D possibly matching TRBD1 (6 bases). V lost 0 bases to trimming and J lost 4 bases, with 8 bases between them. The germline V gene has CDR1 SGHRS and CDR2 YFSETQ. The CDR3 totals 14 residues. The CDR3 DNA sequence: TGCGCCAGCAGCTTGGAAGGGGGTTACAATGAGCAGTTCTTC. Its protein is CASSLEGGYNEQFF.

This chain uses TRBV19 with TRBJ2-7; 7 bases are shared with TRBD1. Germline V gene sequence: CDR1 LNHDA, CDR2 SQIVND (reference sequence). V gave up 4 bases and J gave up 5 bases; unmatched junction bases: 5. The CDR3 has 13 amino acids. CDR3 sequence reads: CASSKQGRNEQYF. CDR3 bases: TGTGCCAGTAGTAAACAGGGGCGGAACGAGCAGTACTTC.

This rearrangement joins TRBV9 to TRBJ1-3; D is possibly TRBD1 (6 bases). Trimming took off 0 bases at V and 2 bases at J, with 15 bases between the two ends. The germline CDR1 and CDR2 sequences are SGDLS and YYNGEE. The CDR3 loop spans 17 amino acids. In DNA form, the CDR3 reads TGTGCCAGCAGCGTAGGTAGCCACAGGGCTACTGGAAACACCATATATTTT. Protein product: CASSVGSHRATGNTIYF.